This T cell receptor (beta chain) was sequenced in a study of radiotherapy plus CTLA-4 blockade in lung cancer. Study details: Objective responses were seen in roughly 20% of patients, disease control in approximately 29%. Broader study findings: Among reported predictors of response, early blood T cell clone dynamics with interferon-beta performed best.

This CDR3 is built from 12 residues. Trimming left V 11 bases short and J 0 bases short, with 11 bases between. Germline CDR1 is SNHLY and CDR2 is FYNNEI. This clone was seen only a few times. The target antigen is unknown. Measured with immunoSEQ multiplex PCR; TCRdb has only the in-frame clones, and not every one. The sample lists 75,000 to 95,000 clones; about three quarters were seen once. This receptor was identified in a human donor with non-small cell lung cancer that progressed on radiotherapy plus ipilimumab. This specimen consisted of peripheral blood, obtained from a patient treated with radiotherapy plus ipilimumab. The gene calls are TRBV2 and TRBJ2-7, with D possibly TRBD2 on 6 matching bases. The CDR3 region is CACRDFSYEQYF. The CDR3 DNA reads TGTGCCTGTCGGGACTTCTCCTACGAGCAGTACTTC. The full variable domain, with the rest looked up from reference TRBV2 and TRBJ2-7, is EPEVTQTPSHQVTQMGQEVILRCVPISNHLYFYWYRQILGQKVEFLVSFYNNEISEKSEIFDDQFSVERPDGSNFTLKIRSTKLEDSAMYFCACRDFSYEQYFGPGTRLTVT.